Below, one T cell receptor (beta chain) is given with its context. Its antigen is not identified. The V gene end was trimmed by 4 bases and the J gene end by 3 bases; junction bases not matched to a gene: 3. The CDR3 length is 13 residues. The germline V gene has CDR1 KGHSH and CDR2 LQKENI. The data stem from a study of T cell responses to AZD1222 COVID-19 vaccine. The repertoire was sequenced with immunoSEQ multiplex PCR; TCRdb's copy has only in-frame clones and lacks some. The sample consists of just under 85,000 clones, approximately 85% of them appearing once. The study's findings and limits: Researchers report vaccine-associated CD4 TCRs spanning spike, with dominance at 160-218 and 743-854.

The sequencing used peripheral blood, collected on day 0 of AZD1222 vaccination. The chain uses TRBV18 and TRBJ2-7, with 7 bases matching TRBD1. This TCR was sampled from an adult in good health. The CDR3 bases are TGTGCCAGCTCACTGAACAGGGGCTACGAGCAGTACTTC. Translating gives CASSLNRGYEQYF.